This T cell receptor beta chain was retrieved from a study of blood T cell repertoires in COVID-19. Study summary: Some COVID-19 samples were acute and others convalescent; all came from the United States, Italy and Spain.

Authors' methods: Counts of nucleated cells, estimated from reference gene primer amplification, were obtained. Sequencing was performed with immunoSEQ multiplex PCR; in TCRdb, only in-frame clones are kept and a portion is missing. V and J calls and clone size follow that table, whereas D and trimming were derived from the DNA. The sample yields about 52,000 clones, under 90% seen once. This clone occurred once. Trimming left V 6 bases short and J 4 bases short, with 12 bases between. The CDR3 extends over 14 amino acids. CDR1 is SGHTA, CDR2 FQGNSA, per germline. Sequencing was done on a sample of peripheral blood. The chain has TRBV7-2 and TRBJ2-2, with a weak D call TRBD2 (5 bases). The clonotype was recovered from a man between 65 and 79 years old with acute or convalescent COVID-19. The CDR3, as DNA: TGTGCCAGCAGTCCGGGAACTTTCACCGGGGAGCTGTTTTTT. As protein: CASSPGTFTGELFF.